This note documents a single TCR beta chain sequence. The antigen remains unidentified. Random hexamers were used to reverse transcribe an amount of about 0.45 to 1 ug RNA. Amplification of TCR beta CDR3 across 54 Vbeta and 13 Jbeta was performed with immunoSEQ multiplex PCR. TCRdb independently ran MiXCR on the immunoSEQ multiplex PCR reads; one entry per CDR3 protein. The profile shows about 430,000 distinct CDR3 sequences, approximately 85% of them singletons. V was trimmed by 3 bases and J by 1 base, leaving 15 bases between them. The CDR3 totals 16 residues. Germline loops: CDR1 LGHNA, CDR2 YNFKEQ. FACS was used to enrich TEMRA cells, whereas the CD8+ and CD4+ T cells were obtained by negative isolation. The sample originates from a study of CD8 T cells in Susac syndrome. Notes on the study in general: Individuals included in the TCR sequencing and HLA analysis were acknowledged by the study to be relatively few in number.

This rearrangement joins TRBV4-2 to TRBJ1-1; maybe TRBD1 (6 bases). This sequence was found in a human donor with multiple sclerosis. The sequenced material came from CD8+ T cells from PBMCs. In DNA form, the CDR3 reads TGTGCCAGCAGCCAGGGACCAGGGACATCGAACACTGAAGCTTTCTTT. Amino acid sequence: CASSQGPGTSNTEAFF.